Following are 21 T cell receptor beta chains from one sample sequenced in a study of blood T cell repertoires in COVID-19. Profiling relied on immunoSEQ multiplex PCR, and the TCRdb table lists in-frame clones only, not all of them. The top ten hold over 4% of the sample, which has some 220,000 clones, more than 75% seen once. Sequenced material: peripheral blood. The receptors originated from a woman in her seventies with COVID-19, enrolled during active disease.

The chain couples TRBV7-9 to TRBJ1-4, with D possibly being TRBD1 (5 bases). Germline V CDR1 and CDR2: SEHNR, FQNEAQ (reference sequence). The length of the CDR3 is 13 residues. V lost 1 base and J 5 bases, leaving 5 bases between the germline ends. CDR3 in amino acids: CASSLDRNEKLFF. In DNA, the CDR3 is TGTGCCAGCAGCTTAGACAGGAATGAAAAACTGTTTTTT. Drawing the rest from reference TRBV7-9 and TRBJ1-4, the complete variable domain is DTGVSQNPRHKITKRGQNVTFRCDPISEHNRLYWYRQTLGQGPEFLTYFQNEAQLEKSRLLSDRFSAERPKGSFSTLEIQRTEQGDSAMYLCASSLDRNEKLFFGSGTQLSVL.

The chain employs TRBV9 and TRBJ1-1; no definite D call. Germline V gives CDR1 SGDLS, CDR2 YYNGEE. This CDR3 is built from 15 residues. Between the trimmed V and J ends, which lost 0 bases and 1 base, there was a span of 10 bases. The CDR3 protein is CASSVGITGNTEAFF. Written as DNA, the CDR3 is TGTGCCAGCAGCGTAGGTATCACGGGGAACACTGAAGCTTTCTTT.

This clone was found a few times. CDR3 bases: TGTGCCAGCAGTCCCCTAGGAGCGGTGGTGGCCGGGGAGCTGTTTTTT. Its translation: CASSPLGAVVAGELFF. V usage is TRBV28 and J usage is TRBJ2-2; D is perhaps TRBD2 (5 bases). V lost 5 bases and J lost 6, with 19 bases in between. The CDR3 totals 16 residues. Per the germline V gene, CDR1 is MDHEN and CDR2 is SYDVKM.

The chain combines TRBV7-9 with TRBJ2-7; TRBD1 might be the D (5 bases). The V gene's germline CDR1 is SEHNR and CDR2 FQNEAQ (reference sequence). The CDR3 has 17 amino acids. Trimming stripped 1 base from V and 6 bases from J, with 22 bases between. The CDR3 sequence: CASSLVGSNRNPPEQYF. The CDR3, as DNA: TGTGCCAGCAGCTTAGTAGGCTCTAACAGGAACCCGCCCGAGCAGTACTTC.

The rearrangement joins TRBV27 to TRBJ1-2, with TRBD1 matching over 10 bases. Per the germline V gene, CDR1 is MNHEY and CDR2 is SMNVEV (reference sequence). The CDR3 is made up of 17 amino acids. Trimming at V came to 5 bases and at J to 5 bases, leaving 14 bases not matched to a gene. The CDR3 loop is CASSPIRSMGQGYGYTF. CDR3 nucleotide sequence: TGTGCCAGCAGTCCTATCAGGTCAATGGGACAGGGGTATGGCTACACCTTC.

This chain connects TRBV3-1 (or the pseudogene TRBV3-2) to TRBJ2-3; D possibly corresponds to TRBD1 (5 bases). This CDR3 spans 15 amino acids. Germline CDR1 reads LGHDT; CDR2 reads YNNKEL (reference sequence). Deletions cut 4 bases from V and 3 bases from J, with 14 bases between. The CDR3 nucleotides are TGTGCCAGCAGCCCCCGGACACCCGGGACAGATACGCAGTATTTT. Amino acids: CASSPRTPGTDTQYF.

This chain joins TRBV27 and TRBJ2-7, with 7 positions matching TRBD1. V lost 3 bases to trimming and J lost 2 bases; unmatched junction nucleotides: 4. Germline CDR1 reads MNHEY; CDR2 reads SMNVEV (reference sequence). This CDR3 has 14 residues. The CDR3 loop reads CASSLLGQPYEQYF. The CDR3, as DNA: TGTGCCAGCAGTTTGTTGGGACAGCCCTACGAGCAGTACTTC.

V usage is TRBV27 and J usage is TRBJ1-5; 8 bases align to TRBD1. V lost 1 base and J lost 1; bases outside the gene matches: 15. Germline V gene lookup returns CDR1 MNHEY and CDR2 SMNVEV (reference sequence). The CDR3 consists of 20 residues. The CDR3 DNA sequence: TGTGCCAGCAGTTTATATGCGATTCCCCCGACAGGGGACAGCAATCAGCCCCAGCATTTT. It yields the protein CASSLYAIPPTGDSNQPQHF.

The chain couples TRBV5-1 to TRBJ2-7, with 12 bases aligning to TRBD2. CDR1 is SGHRS and CDR2 is YFSETQ in the germline V gene. V was clipped by 4 bases and J by 0 bases; unmatched bases: 5. The CDR3 runs 16 residues. CDR3 protein: CASSVQTSGSSYEQYF. The CDR3 DNA follows: TGCGCCAGCAGCGTACAGACTAGCGGGAGCTCCTACGAGCAGTACTTC.

V gene TRBV7-2 combines with J gene TRBJ1-1; a possible D gene is TRBD1 (5 bases). The germline V gene has CDR1 SGHTA and CDR2 FQGNSA. This CDR3 region has 15 residues. Trimming stripped 5 bases from V and 6 bases from J, with 19 bases between. CDR3 coding DNA: TGTGCCAGCAGCCCACCGCAGGGTGCCTACGCTGAAGCTTTCTTT. Protein sequence: CASSPPQGAYAEAFF.

V is TRBV24-1 and J is TRBJ2-5; maybe TRBD2 (6 bases). Germline CDR1 and CDR2: KGHDR and SFDVKD. The CDR3 has 16 amino acids. The V gene lost 7 bases and the J gene lost 2 bases, with 19 bases spanning the gap. As DNA, the CDR3 is TGTGCCACCAGCCGAGCCCGGGAGACTCGACAAGAGACCCAGTACTTC. This translates into CATSRARETRQETQYF.

V gene TRBV7-2 combines with J gene TRBJ2-1, with TRBD2 identical over 8 bases. The CDR3 is made up of 15 amino acids. The ends lost 1 base at V and 7 bases at J; junction bases unmatched: 6. Looked up from germline, CDR1 is SGHTA and CDR2 is FQGNSA. The CDR3 DNA is TGTGCCAGCAGCTTAGAGGGACTAGTGTGGAATGAGCAGTTCTTC. This codes for CASSLEGLVWNEQFF.

The chain carries TRBV6-7 and TRBJ2-5; TRBD2 is a possible D gene (5 bases). TRBV6-7 is an ORF; its function is uncertain. V was pared by 2 bases and J by 5 bases, with 21 bases between. There are 17 residues in the CDR3. The CDR3 DNA reads TGTGCCAGCAGTTACGCCCGCTACGGGGAAGCAGCGGAGACCCAGTACTTC. Its translation is CASSYARYGEAAETQYF.

This rearrangement joins TRBV19 to TRBJ1-2; maybe TRBD1 (6 bases). The V end was cut by 3 bases, the J end by 7 bases, with 12 bases between. Germline V gives CDR1 LNHDA, CDR2 SQIVND (reference sequence). This CDR3 is 13 amino acids long. This chain's CDR3 is CASSIDRMSGYTF. CDR3 bases: TGTGCCAGTAGTATTGACAGGATGAGTGGCTACACCTTC.

This chain uses TRBV19 with TRBJ1-4; a possible D gene is TRBD1 (6 bases). The CDR3 is 17 amino acids. The V gene lost 4 bases and the J gene lost 0 bases, with 15 bases spanning the gap. Germline V gene data show CDR1 as LNHDA and CDR2 as SQIVND (reference sequence). The CDR3 protein is CASSRQRTGTTNEKLFF. CDR3 nucleotides: TGTGCCAGTAGTAGGCAACGAACAGGGACAACTAATGAAAAACTGTTTTTT.

The chain recombines TRBV2 with TRBJ1-1, with TRBD1 matching 7 bases. There are 15 residues in the CDR3. CDR1 is SNHLY, CDR2 FYNNEI, per germline. V was pared by 8 bases and J by 1 base, with 10 bases of the junction left unmatched. The CDR3 DNA reads as TGTGCCAGCGTATCATCCGGGACAGCGAACACTGAAGCTTTCTTT. Amino acids: CASVSSGTANTEAFF.

This chain connects TRBV29-1 to TRBJ2-1; D not certain. The V gene lost 0 bases and the J gene lost 0 bases, with 12 bases spanning the gap. Germline-derived CDR1 and CDR2 are SQVTM and ANQGSEA. The CDR3 totals 16 residues. CDR3 sequence (DNA): TGCAGCGTTGAAGATGGTCACTATAGCTCCTACAATGAGCAGTTCTTC. It is translated as CSVEDGHYSSYNEQFF.

This sequence joins TRBV27 and TRBJ1-6, with 7 bases identical to TRBD1. Germline CDR1 reads MNHEY; CDR2 reads SMNVEV (reference sequence). This CDR3 contains 15 residues. Unmatched junction bases numbered 9, after V lost 3 bases and J lost 10 bases. Here the CDR3 DNA reads TGTGCCAGCAGTTTTTCGGGTCAGGGGGACTCACCCCTCCACTTT. The encoded protein is CASSFSGQGDSPLHF.

This sequence joins TRBV27 and TRBJ1-1, with unresolved D. There are 13 residues in the CDR3. V was cut by 7 bases and J by 1 base, with 10 bases left in between. Germline V CDR1 and CDR2: MNHEY, SMNVEV (reference sequence). CDR3 nucleotide sequence: TGTGCCAGCAAAAATAGTGGGAACACTGAAGCTTTCTTT. Translating gives CASKNSGNTEAFF.

This sequence joins TRBV28 and TRBJ2-7; 8 nucleotides agree with TRBD2. Germline V gives CDR1 MDHEN, CDR2 SYDVKM. J gave up 0 bases and V 6 bases, and 13 bases lay outside the gene matches. This CDR3 has 17 residues. DNA of the CDR3: TGTGCCAGCAGCACTCCGGGACTAGTACGATTCTCCTACGAGCAGTACTTC. Amino acid sequence: CASSTPGLVRFSYEQYF.

This chain connects TRBV27 to TRBJ1-4; 10 bases fit TRBD1. The CDR3 contains 15 residues. Looked up from germline, CDR1 is MNHEY and CDR2 is SMNVEV (reference sequence). Trimming took 3 bases from V and 7 from J; bases not matched to a gene: 5. CDR3 DNA: TGTGCCAGCAGTTTTTACCGGGACAGGGGTGAAAAACTGTTTTTT. Its translation: CASSFYRDRGEKLFF.